These 27 T cell receptor beta chains were all obtained from the same sample, sequenced in a study of OX40 agonist ivuxolimab in advanced cancers. Libraries were made using the immunoSEQ multiplex PCR assay. As stored in TCRdb, this immuneACCESS dataset retains in-frame rearrangements with V and J assigned. A fraction of the clones does not appear; measured against another copy, unresolved V genes explain less than half of the discrepancy, and the remainder lacks a known reason. This sample has roughly 51,000 clones in its table, and 80% to 90% of those were observed once. Of the sample, 1.3% to 1.5% falls within the top ten clones. The sequencing used CD4+ or CD8+ T cells sorted from blood, collected in a trial of the OX40 agonist ivuxolimab. The source of these receptors is an adult with an advanced solid tumor such as melanoma, head and neck, liver or kidney cancer.

The chain recombines TRBV11-2 with TRBJ1-2; the D is unclear. Germline V gene sequence: CDR1 SGHAT, CDR2 FQNNGV. The length of the CDR3 is 13 residues. The V gene lost 5 bases and the J gene lost 4 bases, with 11 bases spanning the gap. CDR3 protein: CASSPLRLYGYTF. The CDR3 nucleotides read TGTGCCAGCAGCCCCCTTCGCCTCTATGGCTACACCTTC.

The V call is TRBV6-1, the J call TRBJ2-7; D is undetermined. The CDR3 extends over 12 amino acids. Germline V gene data show CDR1 as MNHNS and CDR2 as SASEGT. V was cut by 6 bases and J by 5 bases, with 11 bases left in between. The CDR3 sequence is CASSRVMNEQYF. Written as DNA, the CDR3 is TGTGCCAGCAGCCGGGTGATGAACGAGCAGTACTTC.

This clone was detected once. The chain couples TRBV5-5 to TRBJ2-7; 9 bases agree with TRBD1. V was pared by 4 bases and J by 7 bases, with 9 bases of the junction left unmatched. CDR1 SGHKS and CDR2 YYEKEE come from the germline V gene (reference sequence). The CDR3 covers 14 residues. CDR3 in DNA: TGTGCCAGCAGCCCCGGGACAGGGTTATATGAGCAGTACTTC. It codes for CASSPGTGLYEQYF.

V gene TRBV27 combines with J gene TRBJ1-5; tentative D call: TRBD1 (5 bases). CDR1 and CDR2 from the germline V gene are MNHEY and SMNVEV (reference sequence). CDR3 length equals 14 residues. The V and J ends lost 3 bases and 1 base respectively, with 7 bases between them. The CDR3 reads CASSLWGSNQPQHF. In nucleotides, the CDR3 is TGTGCCAGCAGTTTGTGGGGGAGCAATCAGCCCCAGCATTTT.

The chain employs TRBV19 and TRBJ1-5; no clear D. This CDR3 has 12 residues. Per the germline V gene, CDR1 is LNHDA and CDR2 is SQIVND (reference sequence). Trimming removed 10 bases at V and 7 bases at J, with 14 bases between. The CDR3 protein is CATETGGQPQHF. CDR3 nucleotide sequence: TGTGCCACCGAGACCGGCGGACAGCCCCAGCATTTT.

The chain recombines TRBV7-2 with TRBJ2-7; D remains ambiguous. The ends were cut back, 3 bases at V and 2 bases at J, with 8 bases in the middle. The V gene's germline CDR1 is SGHTA and CDR2 FQGNSA. This CDR3 region has 13 residues. The CDR3 coding sequence is TGTGCCAGCAGCTTCGGTCCTCCCTACGAGCAGTACTTC. This gives the protein CASSFGPPYEQYF. Full variable domain (missing parts from reference TRBV7-2 and TRBJ2-7): GAGVSQSPSNKVTEKGKDVELRCDPISGHTALYWYRQSLGQGLEFLIYFQGNSAPDKSGLPSDRFSAERTGGSVSTLTIQRTQQEDSAVYLCASSFGPPYEQYFGPGTRLTVT.

In its sample, this clone was seen once. This chain uses TRBV4-1 with TRBJ2-1, with 9 bases that match TRBD2. The CDR3 runs to 17 residues. In germline, CDR1 is MGHRA, CDR2 YSYEKL. The ends lost 4 bases at V and 5 bases at J; junction bases unmatched: 12. Written as DNA, the CDR3 is TGCGCCAGCAGCCCAACCCCAGCGGGGGGCCTAAACAATGAGCAGTTCTTC. Translating gives CASSPTPAGGLNNEQFF.

The chain carries TRBV4-2 and TRBJ2-5, with 8 positions matching TRBD2. J was trimmed by 2 bases and V by 0 bases; bases with no gene match: 5. The CDR3 has 16 residues. CDR1 and CDR2 (germline): LGHNA, YNFKEQ. CDR3 in DNA: TGTGCCAGCAGCCAAGAACGGGAGGGCCCACAAGAGACCCAGTACTTC. Translated: CASSQEREGPQETQYF.

This chain connects TRBV18 to TRBJ2-7; a weak D match, TRBD2 (5 bases). Trimming removed 5 bases from V and 6 bases from J, with 14 bases in between. The CDR3 is 13 residues long. Germline V gives CDR1 KGHSH, CDR2 LQKENI. This CDR3 reads CASSSSFGGEQYF. In nucleotides, the CDR3 is TGTGCCAGCTCATCTTCATTTGGAGGCGAGCAGTACTTC. Full variable domain (missing parts from reference TRBV18 and TRBJ2-7): NAGVMQNPRHLVRRRGQEARLRCSPMKGHSHVYWYRQLPEEGLKFMVYLQKENIIDESGMPKERFSAEFPKEGPSILRIQQVVRGDSAAYFCASSSSFGGEQYFGPGTRLTVT.

The chain recombines TRBV4-1 with TRBJ2-1; 13 nucleotides match TRBD2. Per germline, CDR1 MGHRA and CDR2 YSYEKL. The length of the CDR3 is 19 residues. Trimming cost V 0 bases and J 1 base; bases outside gene matches: 6. DNA for the CDR3: TGCGCCAGCAGCCAAGATCCGCGGACTAGCGGGAGTTCCTACAATGAGCAGTTCTTC. It yields the protein CASSQDPRTSGSSYNEQFF.

V is TRBV9 and J is TRBJ2-1; D may be TRBD1 or TRBD2 (5 bases each). With 4 bases removed from V and 4 bases from J, the gap between germline ends came to 15 bases. The length of the CDR3 is 15 residues. Germline V gene data show CDR1 as SGDLS and CDR2 as YYNGEE. CDR3: CASSFGASTYNEQFF. The CDR3 region has the DNA TGTGCCAGCAGCTTCGGGGCATCGACTTACAATGAGCAGTTCTTC.

The chain uses TRBV5-5 and TRBJ2-1; no clear D gene. Germline assignment: CDR1 SGHKS and CDR2 YYEKEE (reference sequence). The CDR3 extends over 16 amino acids. Deletions cut 0 bases from V and 2 bases from J, with 12 bases between. CDR3 loop: CASSLVLVATYNEQFF. CDR3 DNA: TGTGCCAGCAGCTTGGTACTCGTCGCGACCTACAATGAGCAGTTCTTC.

This chain links TRBV5-5 with TRBJ1-1; D not certain. The germline V gene has CDR1 SGHKS and CDR2 YYEKEE (reference sequence). This CDR3 is built from 13 residues. V was trimmed by 4 bases and J by 4 bases, leaving 11 bases between them. The CDR3 loop is CASSQSGGTEAFF. CDR3 nucleotide sequence: TGTGCCAGCAGCCAGTCAGGCGGCACTGAAGCTTTCTTT.

The rearrangement joins TRBV19 to TRBJ2-3; TRBD1 matches 8 bases. CDR1 is LNHDA, CDR2 SQIVND, per germline (reference sequence). The CDR3 length is 13 residues. V trimming: 10 bases; J trimming: 0 bases; junction bases outside the gene matches: 3. The CDR3 protein is CATRTGSTDTQYF. The CDR3 region has the DNA TGTGCCACCAGGACAGGGAGCACAGATACGCAGTATTTT.

The chain has TRBV30 and TRBJ1-5; D unresolved. Germline V gene lookup returns CDR1 GTSNPN and CDR2 SVGIG (reference sequence). V was pared by 0 bases and J by 8 bases, with 8 bases between. The length of the CDR3 is 12 residues. The CDR3 bases are TGTGCCTGGAGTGTACTTTCGGAGCCCCAGCATTTT. Protein: CAWSVLSEPQHF.

V usage is TRBV4-1 and J usage is TRBJ2-1, with D maybe TRBD2 (5 bases). The germline V gene encodes CDR1 MGHRA and CDR2 YSYEKL. This CDR3 spans 13 amino acids. V was pared by 2 bases and J by 9 bases, with 11 bases between. The CDR3 DNA is TGCGCCAGCAGCCAATACGGGGAAGCTGAGCAGTTCTTC. Its translation is CASSQYGEAEQFF.

The chain carries TRBV28 and TRBJ2-2, with 7 positions matching TRBD2. Looked up from germline, CDR1 is MDHEN and CDR2 is SYDVKM. V gave up 6 bases and J gave up 4 bases; unmatched junction bases: 11. The CDR3 has 16 residues. CDR3 sequence: CASSSYGGGTTGELFF. DNA for the CDR3: TGTGCCAGCAGCTCCTACGGCGGGGGTACCACCGGGGAGCTGTTTTTT.

The V and J genes are TRBV10-3 and TRBJ1-5, with a weak D call TRBD1 (6 bases). Trimming removed 2 bases from V and 2 bases from J, with 10 bases in between. Germline values: CDR1 ENHRY, CDR2 SYGVKD. The CDR3 totals 15 residues. Here the CDR3 reads CAISEVSGGNQPQHF. In DNA, the CDR3 is TGTGCCATCAGTGAGGTATCAGGGGGCAATCAGCCCCAGCATTTT.

The genes are TRBV2 and TRBJ2-1; D not certain. Deletions cut 5 bases from V and 4 bases from J, with 3 bases between. The CDR3 has 11 amino acids. Germline CDR1 and CDR2: SNHLY and FYNNEI. DNA for the CDR3: TGTGCCAGCAGTTTTTACAATGAGCAGTTCTTC. Amino acid sequence: CASSFYNEQFF.

The chain links TRBV7-9 to TRBJ1-1, with no clear D. Germline V CDR1 and CDR2: SEHNR, FQNEAQ (reference sequence). V was trimmed by 8 bases and J by 4 bases, leaving 14 bases between them. The CDR3 is made up of 13 amino acids. This CDR3 reads CASAARQSTEAFF. CDR3 in DNA: TGTGCCAGCGCCGCCAGGCAATCCACTGAAGCTTTCTTT.

The gene calls are TRBV7-9 and TRBJ1-5; the match to TRBD1 covers 9 bases. V lost 5 bases to trimming and J lost 5 bases; unmatched junction nucleotides: 7. Germline V gene data show CDR1 as SEHNR and CDR2 as FQNEAQ (reference sequence). The CDR3 loop spans 15 amino acids. CDR3 sequence reads: CASSPGTGRDQPQHF. CDR3 bases: TGTGCCAGCAGCCCAGGGACAGGGCGGGATCAGCCCCAGCATTTT.

The chain has TRBV6-1 and TRBJ2-3; 14 bases map to TRBD2. The ends lost 1 base at V and 4 bases at J; junction bases unmatched: 4. Germline V gene sequence: CDR1 MNHNS, CDR2 SASEGT. The CDR3 spans 17 residues. CDR3 region: CASSEGGLAGVADTQYF. The DNA for the CDR3 is TGTGCCAGCAGTGAAGGGGGACTAGCGGGAGTTGCAGATACGCAGTATTTT.

The rearrangement links TRBV6-1 to TRBJ1-5, with D hard to call. The CDR3 consists of 15 residues. V was clipped by 0 bases and J by 4 bases, with 10 bases between them. Looked up from germline, CDR1 is MNHNS and CDR2 is SASEGT. CDR3 sequence reads: CASSEATSGNQPQHF. CDR3 sequence (DNA): TGTGCCAGCAGTGAAGCAACTTCGGGGAATCAGCCCCAGCATTTT.

The genes are TRBV9 and TRBJ2-1, with 12 bases aligning to TRBD2. V dropped 0 bases and J dropped 7; count of bases not matched to a gene: 11. CDR3 length: 18 amino acids. The germline gives CDR1 SGDLS, CDR2 YYNGEE. Here the CDR3 DNA reads TGTGCCAGCAGCGTAGGCGCTAGCGGGGGGGGAGGCTTAAATGAGCAGTTCTTC. This encodes CASSVGASGGGGLNEQFF.

The chain uses TRBV11-2 and TRBJ1-5; possible D gene TRBD1, 6 bases. The CDR3 covers 16 residues. Germline V gene lookup returns CDR1 SGHAT and CDR2 FQNNGV. Trimming left V 3 bases short and J 0 bases short, with 12 bases between. CDR3 nucleotides: TGTGCCAGCAGCTTGGGCCAGGGGAATAGCAATCAGCCCCAGCATTTT. This sequence encodes CASSLGQGNSNQPQHF.

This sequence joins TRBV5-6 and TRBJ2-1; D remains unclear. Germline CDR1 and CDR2: SGHDT and YYEEEE. This CDR3 spans 19 amino acids. The V end lost 4 bases, the J end lost 0 bases, and 23 bases lay between the germline ends. CDR3 in DNA: TGTGCCAGCAGCACCCTCCGGGTCCTTCTCCGGAGCTCCTACAATGAGCAGTTCTTC. This sequence encodes CASSTLRVLLRSSYNEQFF.

This chain uses TRBV19 with TRBJ1-1, with 9 bases that match TRBD1. Germline values: CDR1 LNHDA, CDR2 SQIVND (reference sequence). The CDR3 has 14 residues. V was pared by 4 bases and J by 3 bases, with 3 bases of the junction left unmatched. CDR3 protein: CASSKRTGDTEAFF. The CDR3 region has the DNA TGTGCCAGTAGTAAGAGGACAGGGGACACTGAAGCTTTCTTT.